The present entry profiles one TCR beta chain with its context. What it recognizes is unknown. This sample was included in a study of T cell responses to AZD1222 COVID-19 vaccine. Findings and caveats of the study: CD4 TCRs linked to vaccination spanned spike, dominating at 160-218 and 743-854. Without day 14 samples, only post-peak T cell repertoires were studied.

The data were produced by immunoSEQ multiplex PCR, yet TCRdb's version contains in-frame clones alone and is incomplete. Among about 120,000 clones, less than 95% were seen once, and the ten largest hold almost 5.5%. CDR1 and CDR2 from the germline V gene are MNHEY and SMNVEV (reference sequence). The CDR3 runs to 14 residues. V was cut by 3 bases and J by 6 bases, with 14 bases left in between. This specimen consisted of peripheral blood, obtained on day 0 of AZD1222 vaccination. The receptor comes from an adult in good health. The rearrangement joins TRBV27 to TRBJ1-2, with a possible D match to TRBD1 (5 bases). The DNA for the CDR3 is TGTGCCAGCAGTTTTGGGGGTAATGCAGATGGCTACACCTTC. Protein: CASSFGGNADGYTF.